This passage covers 3 T cell receptor beta chains from one sample sequenced in a study of regulatory T cells in long-lasting Graves disease. Time point reported: persistent/refractory GD, antithyroid drugs over 5 years with positive TRAb. With RNA extracted from PBMCs as input, the TCR library was made. TCR beta libraries were built with iRepertoire HTBI primers and Arm-PCR of CDR3 regions. MiXCR, applied by TCRdb to the multiplex PCR reads, yields one record per CDR3 protein. The sample contains hundreds of thousands of distinct CDR3 sequences, roughly a fifth of which appear only once. Material: peripheral blood mononuclear cells (PBMCs), obtained when the disease was refractory, from a patient treated with antithyroid drugs. These receptors all come from a female donor with Graves disease.

This clonotype came up many times. The chain couples TRBV29-1 to TRBJ1-2, with 7 bases identical to TRBD1. The CDR3 has 11 amino acids. Trimming removed 7 bases from V and 3 bases from J; junction bases left unmatched: 2. CDR1 is SQVTM, CDR2 ANQGSEA, per germline. The CDR3 reads CSAGTDYGYTF. The CDR3 DNA follows: TGCAGCGCTGGGACAGACTATGGCTACACCTTC.

This clonotype occurred a few times. This chain joins TRBV27 and TRBJ1-2; weak D call: TRBD1 (6 bases). This CDR3 spans 15 amino acids. CDR1 MNHEY and CDR2 SMNVEV come from the germline V gene (reference sequence). Between the trimmed V and J ends, which lost 5 bases and 0 bases, there was a span of 13 bases. CDR3 sequence reads: CASSPDRLPNYGYTF. CDR3 nucleotides: TGTGCCAGCAGTCCTGACAGGCTCCCTAACTATGGCTACACCTTC.

The rearrangement links TRBV27 to TRBJ1-3, with D tentatively TRBD1 (5 bases). CDR1 and CDR2 (germline): MNHEY, SMNVEV (reference sequence). This CDR3 region has 14 residues. V dropped 5 bases and J dropped 3 bases, with 11 bases sitting between them. The CDR3 here is CASSPGAGGNTIYF. In nucleotides, the CDR3 is TGTGCCAGCAGTCCTGGGGCAGGTGGAAACACCATATATTTT.